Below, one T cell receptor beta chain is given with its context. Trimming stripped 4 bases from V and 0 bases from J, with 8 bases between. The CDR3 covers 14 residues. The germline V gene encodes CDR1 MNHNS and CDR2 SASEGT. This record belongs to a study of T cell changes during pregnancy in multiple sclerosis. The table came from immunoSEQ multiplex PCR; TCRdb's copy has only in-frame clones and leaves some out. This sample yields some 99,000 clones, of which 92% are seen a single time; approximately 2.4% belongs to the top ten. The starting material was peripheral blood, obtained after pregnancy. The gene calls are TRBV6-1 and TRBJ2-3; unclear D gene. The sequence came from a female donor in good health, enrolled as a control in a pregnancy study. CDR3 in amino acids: CASSVSSSTDTQYF. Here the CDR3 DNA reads TGTGCCAGCAGTGTCTCTTCTAGCACAGATACGCAGTATTTT.